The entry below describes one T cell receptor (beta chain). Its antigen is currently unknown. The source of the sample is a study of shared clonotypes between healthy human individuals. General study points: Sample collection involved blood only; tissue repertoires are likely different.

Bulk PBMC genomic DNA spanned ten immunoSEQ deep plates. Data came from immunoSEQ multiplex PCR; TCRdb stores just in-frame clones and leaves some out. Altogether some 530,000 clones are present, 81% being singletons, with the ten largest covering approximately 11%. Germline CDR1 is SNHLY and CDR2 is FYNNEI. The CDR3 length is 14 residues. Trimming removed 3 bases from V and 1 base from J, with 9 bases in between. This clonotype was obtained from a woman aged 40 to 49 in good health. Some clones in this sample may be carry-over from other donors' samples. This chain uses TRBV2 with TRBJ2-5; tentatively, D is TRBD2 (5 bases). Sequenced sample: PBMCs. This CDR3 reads CASSDRAVQETQYF. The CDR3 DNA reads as TGTGCCAGCAGTGACCGAGCGGTCCAAGAGACCCAGTACTTC.